This is a list of T cell receptor beta chains from one sample in a study of CD8+CD57+ T cells in acquired aplastic anemia. TCRdb re-called the reads through MiXCR, storing one row per CDR3 protein. Of under 350,000 distinct CDR3 sequences in the sample, under 60% were seen once. The material sequenced was sorted CD4+, CD8+, or CD8+CD57+ T cells (not recorded which) from PBMCs. The receptors derive from a human donor with aplastic anemia. The CDR3 runs from the conserved cysteine through the conserved F or W. A D gene is named only where the DNA matches it firmly. Expanded clones get a size class; other rows say once, few or many, or leave the size out.

CDR3: CASSLAETSPTYEQYF
DNA: TGTGCCAGCAGCTTAGCGGAGACTAGCCCCACCTACGAGCAGTACTTC
D: TRBD2
size: .
J: TRBJ2-7
V: TRBV7-2

CDR3: CSASGGTTEAFF
DNA: TGCAGTGCTAGTGGGGGGACCACTGAAGCTTTCTTT
D: .
size: .
J: TRBJ1-1
V: TRBV20-1

CDR3: CASSLAGVGNTIYF
DNA: TGTGCCAGCAGCTTAGCAGGGGTTGGAAACACCATATATTTT
D: .
size: many
J: TRBJ1-3
V: TRBV7-6

CDR3: CASRVGLNQPQHF
DNA: TGCGCCAGCCGAGTGGGACTTAATCAGCCCCAGCATTTT
D: .
size: many
J: TRBJ1-5
V: TRBV10-2

CDR3: CASSGDRGLPYEQYF
DNA: TGCGCCAGCAGCGGTGACAGGGGACTACCCTACGAGCAGTACTTC
D: .
size: many
J: TRBJ2-7
V: TRBV4-1

CDR3: CASRETNYGYTF
DNA: TGCGCCAGCAGGGAGACTAACTATGGCTACACCTTC
D: .
size: .
J: TRBJ1-2
V: TRBV5-1

CDR3: CASSLEAYGNYEQYF
DNA: TGTGCCAGCAGTCTGGAGGCTTACGGGAACTACGAGCAGTACTTC
D: .
size: many
J: TRBJ2-7
V: TRBV5-4

CDR3: CASSGTSGGPSYNEQFF
DNA: TGTGCCAGCAGCGGGACTAGCGGGGGACCGTCCTACAATGAGCAGTTCTTC
D: TRBD2
size: many
J: TRBJ2-1
V: TRBV5-8

CDR3: CASSDRGMREKLFF
DNA: TGCGCCAGCAGTGACAGGGGGATGAGGGAAAAACTGTTTTTT
D: TRBD1
size: .
J: TRBJ1-4
V: TRBV10-2

CDR3: CASSAGGHVLYEQYF
DNA: TGCGCCAGCAGTGCCGGGGGACATGTGTTGTACGAGCAGTACTTC
D: .
size: .
J: TRBJ2-7
V: TRBV5-1

CDR3: CSARDPVQGDETQYF
DNA: TGCAGTGCTAGAGATCCAGTCCAGGGTGACGAGACCCAGTACTTC
D: .
size: .
J: TRBJ2-5
V: TRBV20-1

CDR3: CATGPRAGSSYNEQFF
DNA: TGTGCCACCGGGCCGAGGGCGGGGAGCTCCTACAATGAGCAGTTCTTC
D: .
size: .
J: TRBJ2-1
V: TRBV24-1

CDR3: CASRGAGGAANTEAFF
DNA: TGTGCCAGTAGGGGAGCGGGGGGGGCCGCGAACACTGAAGCTTTCTTT
D: .
size: .
J: TRBJ1-1
V: TRBV19

CDR3: CASSEASAALNEQFF
DNA: TGTGCCAGCAGTGAGGCAAGCGCGGCCTTAAATGAGCAGTTCTTC
D: .
size: .
J: TRBJ2-1
V: TRBV2

CDR3: CASSQEWGLTSGRLPDTQYF
DNA: TGCGCCAGCAGCCAAGAATGGGGCCTGACTAGCGGGAGGCTCCCAGATACGCAGTATTTT
D: TRBD2
size: many
J: TRBJ2-3
V: TRBV4-1

CDR3: CSARDGGLADTQYF
DNA: TGCAGTGCTAGAGATGGGGGACTAGCGGATACGCAGTATTTT
D: TRBD2
size: .
J: TRBJ2-3
V: TRBV20-1

CDR3: CSYRTSGYNEQFF
DNA: TGCAGCTATCGGACTAGCGGATACAATGAGCAGTTCTTC
D: TRBD2
size: .
J: TRBJ2-1
V: TRBV29-1

CDR3: CASSPLFEGARSTEAFF
DNA: TGTGCCAGCTCACCACTCTTTGAGGGGGCGCGGAGCACTGAAGCTTTCTTT
D: TRBD1
size: many
J: TRBJ1-1
V: TRBV18

CDR3: CASSIGTGRRETQYF
DNA: TGTGCCAGCAGCATCGGGACAGGGCGAAGAGAGACCCAGTACTTC
D: TRBD1
size: .
J: TRBJ2-5
V: TRBV5-6

CDR3: CASSPLYKGWNTEAFF
DNA: TGTGCCAGTAGTCCCCTCTATAAAGGGTGGAACACTGAAGCTTTCTTT
D: .
size: .
J: TRBJ1-1
V: TRBV19

CDR3: CASSLAVGTSSYEQYF
DNA: TGCGCCAGCAGCTTGGCGGTCGGGACTAGTAGCTACGAGCAGTACTTC
D: TRBD2
size: .
J: TRBJ2-7
V: TRBV5-1

CDR3: CATSDRTYEQYF
DNA: TGTGCCACCAGTGACCGAACCTACGAGCAGTACTTC
D: .
size: .
J: TRBJ2-7
V: TRBV24-1